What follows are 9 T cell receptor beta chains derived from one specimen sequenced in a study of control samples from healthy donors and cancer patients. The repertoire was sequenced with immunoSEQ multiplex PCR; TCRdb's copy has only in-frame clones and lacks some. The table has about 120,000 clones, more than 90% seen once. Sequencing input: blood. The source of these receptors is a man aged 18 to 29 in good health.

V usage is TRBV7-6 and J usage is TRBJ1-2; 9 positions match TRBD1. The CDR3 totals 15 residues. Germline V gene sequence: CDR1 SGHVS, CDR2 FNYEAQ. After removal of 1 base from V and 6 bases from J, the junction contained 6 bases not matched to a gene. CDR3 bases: TGTGCCAGCAGCTTAGAAACAGGGGGCAGGGATGGCTACACCTTC. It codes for CASSLETGGRDGYTF.

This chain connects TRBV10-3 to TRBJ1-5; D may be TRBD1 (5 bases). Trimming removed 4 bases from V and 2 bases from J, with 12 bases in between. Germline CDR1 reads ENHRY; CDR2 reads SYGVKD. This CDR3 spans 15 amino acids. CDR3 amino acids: CAISASAGGNQPQHF. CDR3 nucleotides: TGTGCCATCAGTGCTTCGGCGGGGGGCAATCAGCCCCAGCATTTT.

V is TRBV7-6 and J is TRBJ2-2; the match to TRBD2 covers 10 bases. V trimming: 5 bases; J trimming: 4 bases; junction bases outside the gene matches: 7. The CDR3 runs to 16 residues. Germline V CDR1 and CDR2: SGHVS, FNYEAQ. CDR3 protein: CASSPHQRGGTGELFF. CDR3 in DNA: TGTGCCAGCAGCCCTCATCAGCGGGGGGGCACCGGGGAGCTGTTTTTT.

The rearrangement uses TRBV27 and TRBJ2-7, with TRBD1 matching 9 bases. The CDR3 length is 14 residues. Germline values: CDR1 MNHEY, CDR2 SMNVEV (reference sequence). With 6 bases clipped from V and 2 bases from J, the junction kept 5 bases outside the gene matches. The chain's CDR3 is CASRGRDRAYEQYF. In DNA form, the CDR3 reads TGTGCCAGCAGGGGGAGGGACAGGGCCTACGAGCAGTACTTC.

The CDR3 DNA reads TGTGCCAGCAGCGGGGCGAGGGCGGGTGGCTACACCTTC. Translation: CASSGARAGGYTF. The V call is TRBV9, the J call TRBJ1-2; no reliable D call. Germline V gives CDR1 SGDLS, CDR2 YYNGEE. The CDR3 is 13 residues long. V was cut by 3 bases and J by 7 bases, with 13 bases left in between.

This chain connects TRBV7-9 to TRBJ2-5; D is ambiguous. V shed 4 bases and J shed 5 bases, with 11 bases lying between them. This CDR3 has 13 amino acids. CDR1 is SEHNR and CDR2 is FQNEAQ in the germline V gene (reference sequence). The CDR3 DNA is TGTGCCAGCAGCTCCCCTGGCGGTGAGACCCAGTACTTC. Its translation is CASSSPGGETQYF.

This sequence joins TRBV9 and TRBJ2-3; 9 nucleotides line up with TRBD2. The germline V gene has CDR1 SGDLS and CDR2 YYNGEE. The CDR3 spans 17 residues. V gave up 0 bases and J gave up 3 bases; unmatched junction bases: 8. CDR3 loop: CASSVAWAGGPTDTQYF. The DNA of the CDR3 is TGTGCCAGCAGCGTAGCTTGGGCGGGGGGGCCTACAGATACGCAGTATTTT.

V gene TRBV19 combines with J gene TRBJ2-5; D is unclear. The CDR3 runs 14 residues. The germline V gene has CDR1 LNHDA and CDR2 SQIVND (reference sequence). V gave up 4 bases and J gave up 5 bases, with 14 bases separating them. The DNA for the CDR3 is TGTGCCAGTAGTACTCCGGCGATGGGGGAGACCCAGTACTTC. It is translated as CASSTPAMGETQYF.

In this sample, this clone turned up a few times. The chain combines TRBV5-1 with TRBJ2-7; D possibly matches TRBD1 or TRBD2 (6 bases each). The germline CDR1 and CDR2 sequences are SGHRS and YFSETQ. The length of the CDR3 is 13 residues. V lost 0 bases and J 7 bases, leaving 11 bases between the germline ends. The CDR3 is CASSLGGAREQYF. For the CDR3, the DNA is TGCGCCAGCAGCTTGGGGGGGGCGCGGGAGCAGTACTTC.